This TCR beta chain was identified in a study of shared clonotypes between healthy human individuals. Overall study: Each donor had three CD4 naive, three CD4 memory, two CD8 naive and one CD8 memory plate.

Study outcomes and limitations: A generally larger estimated richness was seen in naive subsets than in memory subsets. Across several donors, naive CD4 shared 5% to 5.5%, naive CD8 more than 3%, memory CD4 roughly 2.3%, memory CD8 about 0.4%. Clonotype sharing levels among donors were expected to vary with sequencing depth.

Some clones are missing from TCRdb's copy, which holds only in-frame ones; the method was immunoSEQ multiplex PCR. The sample shows 800,000 or so clones, around 96% of them seen only once. Naive CD8 populations comprised CD45RO-negative cells positively selected for CCR7, excluding terminally differentiated effector memory CD45RA+ cells. Germline CDR1 and CDR2: SGHAT and FQNNGV. The CDR3 consists of 17 residues. After removal of 1 base from V and 3 bases from J, the junction contained 5 bases not matched to a gene. Comments on this clone: Its specificity is unknown.

The J gene is TRBJ2-5, the V gene TRBV11-2; 13 bases are a match to TRBD2. This TCR came from a man aged 25-45 years in good health. The sample consisted of naive CD8+ T cells sorted from blood. The CDR3 bases are TGTGCCAGCAGCTTAGGTCGTACTAGCGGGGGGGAAGAGACCCAGTACTTC. Protein: CASSLGRTSGGEETQYF.